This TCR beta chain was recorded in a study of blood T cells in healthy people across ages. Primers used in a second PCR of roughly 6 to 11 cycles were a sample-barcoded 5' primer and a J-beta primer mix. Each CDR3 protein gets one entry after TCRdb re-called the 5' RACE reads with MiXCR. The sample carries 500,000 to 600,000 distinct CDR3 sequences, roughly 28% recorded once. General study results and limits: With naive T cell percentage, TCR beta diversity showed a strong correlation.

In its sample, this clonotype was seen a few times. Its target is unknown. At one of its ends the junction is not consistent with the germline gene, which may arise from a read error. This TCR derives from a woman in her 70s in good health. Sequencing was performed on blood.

CDR3 coding DNA: TGTGTCAGCAGCTTAATTCAGCGGCAAGAGACCCAGTACTTC. Translating it yields CVSSLIQRQETQYF. The chain combines TRBV11-2 with TRBJ2-5, with D possibly TRBD2 on 5 matching bases. This CDR3 is 14 amino acids long. Germline values: CDR1 SGHAT, CDR2 FQNNGV.